This T cell receptor beta chain was documented in a study of T-cell reconstitution after alpha-beta-depleted transplantation in children. Germline CDR1 reads SGHKS; CDR2 reads YYEKEE (reference sequence). The CDR3 runs to 16 residues. Trimming shortened V by 2 bases and J by 0 bases, and 9 bases separated the two germline ends. Unique molecular identifiers tagged the TCRbeta library. MiXCR was run by TCRdb on the PCR reads, yielding one entry per CDR3 protein. The sample lists almost 400,000 distinct CDR3 sequences, roughly 22% occurring once. Specimen: PBMCs from the stem cell graft donor, collected from the stem cell graft. The chain carries TRBV5-5 and TRBJ2-6; D unclear. This TCR was sampled from a human donor who donated a stem cell graft to a child with acute myeloid leukemia. CDR3 amino acids: CASSLRPNSGANVLTF. CDR3 in DNA: TGTGCCAGCAGCTTAAGACCCAACTCTGGGGCCAACGTCCTGACTTTC.